One sample yielded the 27 T cell receptor beta chains listed below, sequenced in a study of regulatory T cells in long-lasting Graves disease. In building TCR beta libraries, iRepertoire HTBI primers were used together with Arm-PCR of CDR3 regions. TCRdb independently ran MiXCR on the multiplex PCR reads; one entry per CDR3 protein. Of 300,000 to 500,000 distinct CDR3 sequences listed, 20% to 25% were seen once; the top ten hold around 20%. The time point here: persistent/refractory GD, antithyroid drugs over 5 years with positive TRAb. With RNA extracted from PBMCs as input, the TCR library was made. The input for sequencing was peripheral blood mononuclear cells (PBMCs), taken when the disease was refractory, from a patient treated with antithyroid drugs. The receptors originated from a female donor with Graves disease.

The chain combines TRBV7-9 with TRBJ2-7; 8 bases match TRBD1. CDR1 SEHNR and CDR2 FQNEAQ come from the germline V gene (reference sequence). J gave up 4 bases and V 5 bases, and 10 bases lay outside the gene matches. This CDR3 has 15 residues. CDR3 DNA: TGTGCCAGCAGCCCACGGGAGAGACAGGGGTACGAGCAGTACTTC. It is translated as CASSPRERQGYEQYF.

The chain recombines TRBV19 with TRBJ1-1, with D perhaps TRBD1 (6 bases). V was trimmed by 7 bases and J by 0 bases, leaving 12 bases between them. Per germline, CDR1 LNHDA and CDR2 SQIVND (reference sequence). This CDR3 region has 14 residues. CDR3 bases: TGTGCCAGTACTTTGGGACAACTGAACACTGAAGCTTTCTTT. Encoded protein: CASTLGQLNTEAFF. Supplemented by reference TRBV19 and TRBJ1-1, the full variable domain reads DGGITQSPKYLFRKEGQNVTLSCEQNLNHDAMYWYRQDPGQGLRLIYYSQIVNDFQKGDIAEGYSVSREKKESFPLTVTSAQKNPTAFYLCASTLGQLNTEAFFGQGTRLTVV.

This clonotype has just a few counts. The rearrangement links TRBV29-1 to TRBJ1-1; TRBD1 is a possible D gene (6 bases). CDR3 size: 13 residues. V was cut by 1 base and J by 3 bases, with 9 bases left in between. CDR1 is SQVTM, CDR2 ANQGSEA, per germline. The CDR3 region is CSVEVQGDTEAFF. CDR3 coding DNA: TGCAGCGTTGAAGTACAGGGAGACACTGAAGCTTTCTTT.

This clonotype was seen ten or more times. The chain is built from TRBV11-2 and TRBJ1-6; the match to TRBD1 covers 7 bases. This CDR3 region has 15 residues. Trimming took 5 bases from V and 10 from J; bases not matched to a gene: 11. The V gene's germline CDR1 is SGHAT and CDR2 FQNNGV. The DNA for the CDR3 is TGTGCCAGCAGCCAGACAGGGCTGCTGGACTCACCCCTCCACTTT. Amino acids: CASSQTGLLDSPLHF.

The V and J genes are TRBV19 and TRBJ1-6; weak D call: TRBD1 (5 bases). The better agreement between TRBJ1-1 and the DNA end casts doubt on the J call. The CDR3 extends over 12 amino acids. CDR1 and CDR2 from the germline V gene are LNHDA and SQIVND (reference sequence). CDR3 protein: CASSIIDSEAFF. The CDR3 DNA reads as TGTGCCAGTAGTATAATAGACAGTGAAGCTTTCTTT.

The V gene is TRBV7-9, the J gene TRBJ2-5; D gene ambiguous. Germline CDR1 and CDR2: SEHNR and FQNEAQ (reference sequence). Trimming took off 3 bases at V and 3 bases at J, with 8 bases between the two ends. The CDR3 is 13 residues long. CDR3 amino acids: CASSFASEETQYF. In DNA form, the CDR3 reads TGTGCCAGCAGCTTCGCGTCAGAAGAGACCCAGTACTTC.

This rearrangement joins TRBV20-1 to TRBJ2-3; D possibly corresponds to TRBD2 (6 bases). The germline V gene encodes CDR1 DFQATT and CDR2 SNEGSKA (reference sequence). There are 13 residues in the CDR3. V gave up 1 base and J gave up 5 bases, with 10 bases separating them. The CDR3 DNA follows: TGCAGTGCTAGAGTGTCGGGAGTAGATACGCAGTATTTT. Amino acids: CSARVSGVDTQYF.

V and J are TRBV29-1 and TRBJ1-1, with 9 bases matching TRBD1. This CDR3 region has 12 residues. V shed 8 bases, J shed 4 bases, and the junction held 5 bases outside the gene matches. CDR1 and CDR2 (germline): SQVTM, ANQGSEA. CDR3 sequence reads: CSPGTGSTEAFF. CDR3 DNA sequence: TGCAGCCCCGGGACAGGGAGCACTGAAGCTTTCTTT.

V usage is TRBV5-1 and J usage is TRBJ1-2; no clear D gene. The CDR3 totals 12 residues. The germline gives CDR1 SGHRS, CDR2 YFSETQ. V was clipped by 4 bases and J by 7 bases, with 11 bases between them. Here the CDR3 DNA reads TGCGCCAGCAGCCAGGACGGTGGTGGCTACACCTTC. Translated, it gives CASSQDGGGYTF.

The CDR3 here is CASSAQTRDGELFF. CDR3 nucleotides: TGCGCCAGCAGTGCCCAGACTAGAGATGGGGAGCTGTTTTTT. The chain is built from TRBV10-1 and TRBJ2-2; a weak D match, TRBD2 (6 bases). The CDR3 covers 14 residues. Looked up from germline, CDR1 is WNHNN and CDR2 is SYGVQD (reference sequence). With 4 bases removed from V and 8 bases from J, the gap between germline ends came to 14 bases.

As for this clonotype: Germline is not matched at one junction end, which may reflect a read error. The chain has TRBV7-2 and TRBJ2-7; D is possibly TRBD1 (6 bases). CDR1 is SGHTA, CDR2 FQGNSA, per germline. CDR3 length: 14 amino acids. The CDR3 region has the DNA TGTGCCAGCAGCCCGCTGGTGGACAGCTACGGGCAGTACTTC. The encoded protein is CASSPLVDSYGQYF. The variable domain in full, with the rest retrieved from reference TRBV7-2 and TRBJ2-7, is GAGVSQSPSNKVTEKGKDVELRCDPISGHTALYWYRQSLGQGLEFLIYFQGNSAPDKSGLPSDRFSAERTGGSVSTLTIQRTQQEDSAVYLCASSPLVDSYGQYFGPGTRLTVT.

The chain recombines TRBV6-1 with TRBJ1-5; D is unclear. The CDR3 covers 12 residues. V was cut by 10 bases and J by 7 bases, with 14 bases left in between. The germline gives CDR1 MNHNS, CDR2 SASEGT. The CDR3 here is CATQSGKQPQHF. For the CDR3, the DNA is TGTGCCACCCAATCGGGGAAGCAGCCCCAGCATTTT.

Many counts were recorded for this clonotype. The chain carries TRBV2 and TRBJ1-2; TRBD1 matches 7 bases. The CDR3 extends over 15 amino acids. Germline V gene data show CDR1 as SNHLY and CDR2 as FYNNEI. V lost 0 bases to trimming and J lost 5 bases; unmatched junction nucleotides: 6. CDR3 in amino acids: CASSEATGTRYGYTF. DNA for the CDR3: TGTGCCAGCAGTGAAGCGACAGGGACTAGGTATGGCTACACCTTC.

The chain combines TRBV24-1 with TRBJ2-1; 8 nucleotides align to TRBD1. CDR3 length: 16 residues. CDR1 and CDR2 (germline): KGHDR, SFDVKD. Trimming at V came to 6 bases and at J to 1 base, leaving 7 bases not matched to a gene. The CDR3 region is CATSLNDRGSYNEQFF. As DNA, the CDR3 is TGTGCCACCAGTCTTAATGACAGGGGATCCTACAATGAGCAGTTCTTC.

This clonotype was found many times. This rearrangement joins TRBV3-1 to TRBJ2-7; D tentatively reads TRBD1 or TRBD2 (5 bases each). This CDR3 region has 14 residues. V was cut by 1 base and J by 3 bases, with 10 bases left in between. Looked up from germline, CDR1 is LGHDT and CDR2 is YNNKEL (reference sequence). CDR3 sequence (DNA): TGTGCCAGCAGCCAAGTGGCAGGGAGCTACGAGCAGTACTTC. It encodes CASSQVAGSYEQYF.

V is TRBV6-1 and J is TRBJ2-2; the D is unclear. Germline V lookup: CDR1 MNHNS, CDR2 SASEGT. This CDR3 region has 12 residues. The V end lost 11 bases, the J end lost 7 bases, and 14 bases lay between the germline ends. CDR3 amino acids: CALGPPYGELFF. CDR3 in DNA: TGTGCCCTCGGTCCTCCTTACGGGGAGCTGTTTTTT.

Here the CDR3 DNA reads TGTGCCAGCAGCCAAGAGGAAAATTCACCCCTCCACTTT. It yields the protein CASSQEENSPLHF. The rearrangement links TRBV14 to TRBJ1-6; D unresolved. The V and J ends lost 0 bases and 7 bases respectively, with 4 bases between them. Looked up from germline, CDR1 is SGHDN and CDR2 is FVKESK. The CDR3 spans 13 residues.

The sample holds many counts of this clonotype. V and J are TRBV27 and TRBJ2-5, with unresolved D. CDR1 is MNHEY, CDR2 SMNVEV, per germline (reference sequence). Trimming cost V 8 bases and J 2 bases, with 9 bases left between them. The CDR3 length is 12 residues. DNA of the CDR3: TGTGCCAGCGGATTCAGTCAAGAGACCCAGTACTTC. It codes for CASGFSQETQYF.

This chain joins TRBV29-1 and TRBJ2-7; possibly TRBD2 for D (5 bases). V was pared by 7 bases and J by 2 bases, with 15 bases between. Germline CDR1 and CDR2: SQVTM and ANQGSEA. The CDR3 runs to 13 residues. The CDR3 loop reads CSGLGSSAYEQYF. CDR3 DNA sequence: TGCAGCGGCCTAGGGAGTTCGGCCTACGAGCAGTACTTC.

There are a few counts of this clonotype. The chain uses TRBV7-2 and TRBJ2-2; possible D gene TRBD1, 6 bases. This CDR3 spans 16 amino acids. CDR1 SGHTA and CDR2 FQGNSA come from the germline V gene. The V end lost 5 bases, the J end lost 2 bases, and 15 bases lay between the germline ends. The CDR3 nucleotides are TGTGCCAGCAGCCGCCTAGGGGGTTCTAACACCGGGGAGCTGTTTTTT. Its protein product is CASSRLGGSNTGELFF.

The chain uses TRBV27 and TRBJ2-7; D is uncertain. The CDR3 has 13 residues. V lost 2 bases and J 4 bases, leaving 9 bases between the germline ends. Germline V gene data show CDR1 as MNHEY and CDR2 as SMNVEV (reference sequence). The CDR3 protein is CASSLSRFYEQYF. The CDR3 DNA sequence: TGTGCCAGCAGTTTAAGTCGATTTTACGAGCAGTACTTC.

This clonotype has more than one count but fewer than ten. J is TRBJ2-3 and V is TRBV11-2; the match to TRBD2 covers 11 bases. This CDR3 comprises 14 residues. V gave up 7 bases and J gave up 3 bases; unmatched junction bases: 3. CDR1 and CDR2 (germline): SGHAT, FQNNGV. The DNA for the CDR3 is TGTGCCAGCACTAGGACTAGCGGGACAGATACGCAGTATTTT. Translation gives CASTRTSGTDTQYF.

This clonotype was recorded many times. V is TRBV20-1 and J is TRBJ2-5; 9 bases are a match to TRBD1. The CDR3 is 19 amino acids. V lost 5 bases to trimming and J lost 6 bases; unmatched junction nucleotides: 25. Germline values: CDR1 DFQATT, CDR2 SNEGSKA (reference sequence). The chain's CDR3 is CSAHSDQAASGQGRKTQYF. The CDR3 DNA reads TGCAGTGCTCACAGCGACCAAGCTGCCTCGGGACAGGGTAGGAAGACCCAGTACTTC.

The chain links TRBV28 to TRBJ2-1; the D is unclear. The CDR3 length is 14 residues. Germline V gene sequence: CDR1 MDHEN, CDR2 SYDVKM. Trimming stripped 3 bases from V and 10 bases from J, with 16 bases between. The DNA of the CDR3 is TGTGCCAGCAGTTTTGTGGTGGAAGGCAGGGAGCAGTTCTTC. Amino acids: CASSFVVEGREQFF.

Points on this clonotype: A much more abundant neighbour one base away suggests this may be a read error. The V and J genes are TRBV28 and TRBJ1-4; D is uncertain. CDR3 length equals 15 residues. The germline V gene has CDR1 MDHEN and CDR2 SYDVKM. The CDR3 sequence is CASSFVPATNERLFF. For the CDR3, the DNA is TGTGCCAGCAGTTTCGTGCCTGCAACTAATGAAAGACTGTTTTTT.

This clonotype was seen at least ten times. This rearrangement joins TRBV27 to TRBJ1-1; D is ambiguous. Germline CDR1 reads MNHEY; CDR2 reads SMNVEV (reference sequence). Trimming pared 5 bases from V and 4 bases from J, leaving 14 bases between. The CDR3 covers 14 residues. Here the CDR3 reads CASSQVGGSTEAFF. The CDR3 DNA follows: TGTGCCAGCAGTCAGGTCGGCGGGAGCACTGAAGCTTTCTTT.

Comment on this clonotype: Being one base from a much bigger clone, this may be a read error. CDR3 DNA: TGTGCCAGCGGCCCTAGAGATCGCGACAGGGTGGGCTATGGCTACACCTTC. It specifies CASGPRDRDRVGYGYTF. The chain combines TRBV2 with TRBJ1-2, with 7 bases aligning to TRBD1. The CDR3 loop spans 17 amino acids. Per germline, CDR1 SNHLY and CDR2 FYNNEI. The V and J ends lost 8 bases and 4 bases, in that order; junction bases with no gene match: 19.